This TCR beta chain was documented in a study of blood T cell repertoires in COVID-19. Sequencing was performed with immunoSEQ multiplex PCR; in TCRdb, only in-frame clones are kept and a portion is missing. The sample has approximately 97,000 clones, roughly 86% seen once. Per germline, CDR1 KGHSH and CDR2 LQKENI. The V and J ends lost 6 bases and 5 bases, in that order; junction bases with no gene match: 7. The CDR3 extends over 15 amino acids. The source of this sequence is a human donor in a cohort sampled during active COVID-19. The sample taken for sequencing was peripheral blood. This chain connects TRBV18 to TRBJ2-1; TRBD2 aligns across 10 bases. The CDR3 loop reads CASSIAGGPDNEQFF. CDR3 DNA sequence: TGTGCCAGCTCTATAGCGGGAGGTCCAGACAATGAGCAGTTCTTC.